These 19 T cell receptor beta chains came from one sample sequenced in a study of blood T cells in healthy people across ages. Through a sample-barcoded 5' primer and a J-beta primer mix, a second PCR was run for roughly 7 to 11 cycles. TCRdb itself ran the 5' RACE reads through MiXCR, one entry per CDR3 protein. The top ten clones hold approximately 4% of a sample with around 820,000 distinct CDR3 sequences, around a quarter of them seen once. This sample also belongs to another study, concerning T cells of mothers and their children.

Sequencing was done on a sample of blood. These receptors came from a boy younger than 18 in good health.

This clonotype was found once. V and J are TRBV29-1 and TRBJ2-1; D not resolved. The germline gives CDR1 SQVTM, CDR2 ANQGSEA. V lost 4 bases and J lost 2, with 15 bases in between. This CDR3 has 15 amino acids. CDR3 DNA: TGCAGCGTTGTTACGCAGGTCGTGGCCTACAATGAGCAGTTCTTC. It codes for CSVVTQVVAYNEQFF.

This clonotype has just a few counts. This chain uses TRBV3-1 with TRBJ2-7; TRBD2 agrees at 8 bases. Trimming removed 3 bases from V and 6 bases from J; junction bases left unmatched: 16. Germline-derived CDR1 and CDR2 are LGHDT and YNNKEL (reference sequence). This CDR3 is 17 amino acids long. The CDR3 sequence is CASSQSGGRLRSSEQYF. The CDR3 DNA reads as TGTGCCAGCAGCCAGTCCGGCGGGAGGCTAAGGTCGAGCGAGCAGTACTTC.

This chain connects TRBV29-1 to TRBJ2-2; tentatively, D is TRBD2 (6 bases). CDR1 is SQVTM, CDR2 ANQGSEA, per germline. The CDR3 spans 14 residues. The germline V and J ends were trimmed by 4 bases and 4 bases, with 13 bases remaining between them. Written as DNA, the CDR3 is TGCAGCGTTGCGGGGAAGGGAGGCACCGGGGAGCTGTTTTTT. It specifies CSVAGKGGTGELFF.

The chain links TRBV3-1 to TRBJ2-5; no definite D call. V dropped 0 bases and J dropped 3 bases, with 14 bases sitting between them. Germline CDR1 is LGHDT and CDR2 is YNNKEL (reference sequence). The CDR3 covers 16 residues. CDR3 region: CASSQDEGIPEETQYF. In nucleotides, the CDR3 is TGTGCCAGCAGCCAAGATGAAGGTATTCCCGAAGAGACCCAGTACTTC.

The CDR3 loop reads CSALDGPNQPQHF. In nucleotides, the CDR3 is TGCAGCGCCCTGGACGGCCCCAATCAGCCCCAGCATTTT. The gene calls are TRBV29-1 and TRBJ1-5, with D unresolved. CDR1 SQVTM and CDR2 ANQGSEA come from the germline V gene. The V gene lost 7 bases and the J gene lost 3 bases, with 13 bases spanning the gap. The CDR3 has 13 residues.

This clonotype has only a few counts. This chain joins TRBV7-2 and TRBJ2-5; TRBD2 aligns across 7 bases. V lost 4 bases to trimming and J lost 5 bases; unmatched junction nucleotides: 10. The length of the CDR3 is 15 residues. CDR1 is SGHTA, CDR2 FQGNSA, per germline. This CDR3 reads CASSSTAGRRETQYF. DNA for the CDR3: TGTGCCAGCAGCTCCACTGCCGGGAGGAGGGAGACCCAGTACTTC.

The chain recombines TRBV7-2 with TRBJ2-3; no reliable D call. Trimming pared 5 bases from V and 6 bases from J, leaving 12 bases between. In germline, CDR1 is SGHTA, CDR2 FQGNSA. The CDR3 has 13 amino acids. Here the CDR3 reads CASSQSHSDTQYF. The CDR3 DNA follows: TGTGCCAGCAGCCAAAGTCATTCGGATACGCAGTATTTT.

This clonotype was counted between two and nine times. This chain joins TRBV10-2 and TRBJ2-7, with TRBD2 identical over 9 bases. From germline, CDR1 is WSHSY and CDR2 SAAADI. With V trimmed by 6 bases and J by 4 bases, 13 bases remained unmatched. The CDR3 totals 16 residues. Here the CDR3 DNA reads TGCGCCAGCAGCGTTTCTGCTAGCGGGGTACTTTACGAGCAGTACTTC. Amino acids: CASSVSASGVLYEQYF.

V usage is TRBV28 and J usage is TRBJ2-7; weak D call: TRBD2 (6 bases). Germline V gene data show CDR1 as MDHEN and CDR2 as SYDVKM. The V and J ends lost 2 bases and 9 bases respectively, with 17 bases between them. The CDR3 has 14 amino acids. The CDR3 DNA sequence: TGTGCCAGCAGTTTAGGTAGCGGCCCGAGACCGCAGTACTTC. It yields the protein CASSLGSGPRPQYF.

The genes are TRBV6-2 or TRBV6-3 and TRBJ2-7; TRBD1 matches 7 bases. The CDR3 is 14 amino acids. V was clipped by 6 bases and J by 2 bases; unmatched bases: 7. CDR1 and CDR2 from the germline V gene are MNHEY and SVGEGT. The CDR3 sequence is CASRIGDSPYEQYF. As DNA, the CDR3 is TGTGCCAGCAGAATCGGGGACAGCCCCTACGAGCAGTACTTC.

The chain couples TRBV29-1 to TRBJ2-7; 8 bases match TRBD2. With 0 bases clipped from V and 3 bases from J, the junction kept 7 bases outside the gene matches. The CDR3 totals 15 residues. Germline V gene sequence: CDR1 SQVTM, CDR2 ANQGSEA. Here the CDR3 reads CSVEDRGGTHYEQYF. The CDR3 DNA sequence: TGCAGCGTTGAAGATCGGGGGGGGACCCACTACGAGCAGTACTTC.

The gene calls are TRBV15 and TRBJ2-4; D tentatively reads TRBD1 or TRBD2 (5 bases each). The CDR3 sequence is 13 residues long. CDR1 and CDR2 (germline): LNHNV, YYDKDF (reference sequence). Trimming took off 5 bases at V and 7 bases at J, with 12 bases between the two ends. The CDR3 is CATSRRDPNIQYF. The CDR3, as DNA: TGTGCCACCAGCCGCCGGGACCCTAACATTCAGTACTTC.

There are a few counts of this clonotype. The rearrangement uses TRBV9 and TRBJ2-4; either TRBD1 or TRBD2 may supply D (5 bases each). V was clipped by 7 bases and J by 6 bases, with 17 bases between them. The germline CDR1 and CDR2 sequences are SGDLS and YYNGEE. The CDR3 runs 14 residues. The CDR3 nucleotides are TGTGCCAGCTCCCGTCAGGGTGCGGGAAACATTCAGTACTTC. Encoded protein: CASSRQGAGNIQYF.

V usage is TRBV12-3 or TRBV12-4 and J usage is TRBJ2-5; 9 positions match TRBD2. This CDR3 is 15 amino acids long. The J segment lost 2 bases and the V segment lost 2 bases, leaving 3 bases of the junction unmatched. The CDR3 coding sequence is TGTGCCAGCAGTTTACTAGCGGGGATGCAAGAGACCCAGTACTTC. Translation: CASSLLAGMQETQYF.

This clonotype was seen only a few times. The chain joins TRBV12-3 or TRBV12-4 to TRBJ2-5; a weak D match, TRBD2 (6 bases). The CDR3 spans 13 residues. V dropped 4 bases and J dropped 11 bases, with 17 bases sitting between them. The CDR3 here is CASSYLISGEQYF. In DNA form, the CDR3 reads TGTGCCAGCAGTTATCTCATTTCGGGAGAGCAGTACTTC.

The CDR3 DNA reads TGCAGTGCACCGAGGGGACAGGTAGACTACAATGAGCAGTTCTTC. Translation gives CSAPRGQVDYNEQFF. The V call is TRBV20-1, the J call TRBJ2-1; 8 bases match TRBD1. The CDR3 length is 15 residues. Germline V CDR1 and CDR2: DFQATT, SNEGSKA (reference sequence). The junction had 10 bases not matched to a gene; V was cut back by 6 bases and J by 3 bases.

The chain links TRBV29-1 to TRBJ2-3; possibly TRBD1 for D (6 bases). Trimming stripped 4 bases from V and 6 bases from J, with 17 bases between. The CDR3 sequence is 14 residues long. The V gene's germline CDR1 is SQVTM and CDR2 ANQGSEA. The CDR3 region has the DNA TGCAGCGTTGTGGGGGCTAGCTCAGCGGATACGCAGTATTTT. Translation gives CSVVGASSADTQYF.

V is TRBV7-3 and J is TRBJ1-1; 11 bases line up with TRBD1. Germline values: CDR1 SGHTA, CDR2 FQGTGA. This CDR3 is 13 amino acids long. The junction had 7 bases not matched to a gene; V was cut back by 5 bases and J by 11 bases. The CDR3: CASSPGTGGTAFF. CDR3 DNA sequence: TGTGCCAGCAGCCCTGGGACAGGGGGTACGGCTTTCTTT.

The V gene is TRBV6-2 or TRBV6-3, the J gene TRBJ2-5, with TRBD2 matching 13 bases. The DNA end favors TRBJ2-1, so the J call may be wrong. This CDR3 is 16 amino acids long. CDR1 and CDR2 from the germline V gene are MNHEY and SVGEGT. The CDR3 region has the DNA TGTGCCAGCAGTTATATCCTGACTAGCGGGAGGAATGAGCAGTTCTTC. Amino acid sequence: CASSYILTSGRNEQFF.